The rows below give T cell receptor beta chains drawn from one sample of a study of CD8 T cells in Susac syndrome. One entry per CDR3 protein, called by TCRdb with MiXCR from the immunoSEQ multiplex PCR reads. The profile shows 170,000 or so distinct CDR3 sequences, approximately 93% of them singletons. The sequencing input was CD4+ T cells from PBMCs. These receptor sequences come from a human donor with multiple sclerosis. Both conserved end residues are part of each CDR3. The D gene is left open where the match is weak. Expanded clones get a size class; other rows say once, few or many, or leave the size out.

j_gene: TRBJ1-1; d_gene: NA; len: 14; v_gene: TRBV20-1; abundance: once; CDR3nt: TGCAGTGCTAGAGTTGGAGGGATCGGCACTGAAGCTTTCTTT; CDR3aa: CSARVGGIGTEAFF
j_gene: TRBJ2-2; d_gene: TRBD2; len: 15; v_gene: TRBV4-3; abundance: NA; CDR3nt: TGCGCCAGCAGCCACGGACTAGTGTTTCTTCGGGAGCTGTTTTTT; CDR3aa: CASSHGLVFLRELFF
j_gene: TRBJ1-2; d_gene: NA; len: 16; v_gene: TRBV18; abundance: NA; CDR3nt: TGTGCCAGCTCACCCCTAAGGTCCGGGGGACACTATGGCTACACCTTC; CDR3aa: CASSPLRSGGHYGYTF
j_gene: TRBJ2-5; d_gene: TRBD1; len: 14; v_gene: TRBV7-2; abundance: NA; CDR3nt: TGTGCCAGCAGCTTCAGACAGGGGAAAGAGACCCAGTACTTC; CDR3aa: CASSFRQGKETQYF
j_gene: TRBJ2-5; d_gene: NA; len: 15; v_gene: TRBV24-1; abundance: NA; CDR3nt: TGTGCCACCAGTGATTTAGGGCAGGGTCAAGAGACCCAGTACTTC; CDR3aa: CATSDLGQGQETQYF
j_gene: TRBJ1-2; d_gene: NA; len: 15; v_gene: TRBV20-1; abundance: NA; CDR3nt: TGCAGTGGTGGCGGAGGGACTAGCCCTAACTATGGCTACACCTTC; CDR3aa: CSGGGGTSPNYGYTF
j_gene: TRBJ1-4; d_gene: TRBD1; len: 14; v_gene: TRBV5-1; abundance: NA; CDR3nt: TGCGCCAGCAGTCCACAGGGGGCCAAAGAAAAACTGTTTTTT; CDR3aa: CASSPQGAKEKLFF
j_gene: TRBJ2-3; d_gene: TRBD2; len: 17; v_gene: TRBV6-5; abundance: NA; CDR3nt: TGTGCCAGCAGTTACGGGGGGACTAGCGGGAGAACAGATACGCAGTATTTT; CDR3aa: CASSYGGTSGRTDTQYF
j_gene: TRBJ2-1; d_gene: NA; len: 14; v_gene: TRBV5-6; abundance: NA; CDR3nt: TGTGCCAGCAGTTCACAGTGGAGGTACAATGAGCAGTTCTTC; CDR3aa: CASSSQWRYNEQFF
j_gene: TRBJ2-7; d_gene: NA; len: 11; v_gene: TRBV7-8; abundance: NA; CDR3nt: TGTGCCAGCAGTCAGGGGCGTCTGCAGTACTTC; CDR3aa: CASSQGRLQYF
j_gene: TRBJ2-1; d_gene: TRBD2; len: 12; v_gene: TRBV12-3/TRBV12-4; abundance: NA; CDR3nt: TGTGCCAGCGGGAGGGATGTCAATGAGCAGTTCTTC; CDR3aa: CASGRDVNEQFF
j_gene: TRBJ2-3; d_gene: TRBD2; len: 15; v_gene: TRBV5-4; abundance: NA; CDR3nt: TGTGCCAGCAGCCCGACTAGCGGGAGAACAGATACGCAGTATTTT; CDR3aa: CASSPTSGRTDTQYF
j_gene: TRBJ1-4; d_gene: NA; len: 13; v_gene: TRBV20-1; abundance: NA; CDR3nt: TGCACGGCCATGGACAGCGGCAATGAAAAACTGTTTTTT; CDR3aa: CTAMDSGNEKLFF
j_gene: TRBJ1-2; d_gene: TRBD1; len: 14; v_gene: TRBV2; abundance: NA; CDR3nt: TGTGCCAGCAGGGATGGACAGGCGGTGGATGGCTACACCTTC; CDR3aa: CASRDGQAVDGYTF
j_gene: TRBJ2-5; d_gene: NA; len: 17; v_gene: TRBV18; abundance: NA; CDR3nt: TGTGCCAGCTCACCACTATATCAATTAGCGGTGGGAGAGACCCAGTACTTC; CDR3aa: CASSPLYQLAVGETQYF
j_gene: TRBJ2-2; d_gene: NA; len: 15; v_gene: TRBV7-2; abundance: NA; CDR3nt: TGTGCCAGCAGCCTTGGGCCGGGATTGGCCGGGGAGCTGTTTTTT; CDR3aa: CASSLGPGLAGELFF
j_gene: TRBJ2-5; d_gene: NA; len: 14; v_gene: TRBV12-3/TRBV12-4; abundance: once; CDR3nt: TGTGCCAGCAGTTTGAGTCCTAACCAAGAGACCCAGTACTTC; CDR3aa: CASSLSPNQETQYF
j_gene: TRBJ2-1; d_gene: TRBD2; len: 14; v_gene: TRBV2; abundance: NA; CDR3nt: TGTGCCAGCAGTCCTGGACTAGCGGGAGGTAGTCAGTTCTTC; CDR3aa: CASSPGLAGGSQFF
j_gene: TRBJ2-2; d_gene: NA; len: 16; v_gene: TRBV19; abundance: NA; CDR3nt: TGTGCCAGTACCCCCCTCGGGTCGAAAAGAACCGGGGAGCTGTTTTTT; CDR3aa: CASTPLGSKRTGELFF
j_gene: TRBJ2-1; d_gene: NA; len: 15; v_gene: TRBV4-3; abundance: NA; CDR3nt: TGCGCCAGCAGCCAAGATGGGTCCTCCTACAATGAGCAGTTCTTC; CDR3aa: CASSQDGSSYNEQFF
j_gene: TRBJ2-5; d_gene: NA; len: 15; v_gene: TRBV20-1; abundance: NA; CDR3nt: TGCAGTGCTCACGCCGGGTCCCGTATCCACGAGACCCAGTACTTC; CDR3aa: CSAHAGSRIHETQYF
j_gene: TRBJ2-7; d_gene: NA; len: 15; v_gene: TRBV5-6; abundance: NA; CDR3nt: TGTGCCAGCAGCTTGGGGGACGGAGTCTCCTACGAGCAGTACTTC; CDR3aa: CASSLGDGVSYEQYF
j_gene: TRBJ1-2; d_gene: TRBD1; len: 14; v_gene: TRBV16; abundance: NA; CDR3nt: TGTGCCAGCAGCCAATCAAGGACAGGGGATGGCTACACCTTC; CDR3aa: CASSQSRTGDGYTF